The clone carrying this T cell receptor beta chain was seen repeatedly, ten times or more. The antigen remains unidentified. These data belong to a study of response to subunit inactivated influenza vaccine. General study points: Each seasonal influenza vaccination recruits few new T cells, the authors suggested.

The CDR3 length is 15 residues. V was clipped by 5 bases and J by 10 bases; unmatched bases: 11. The germline CDR1 and CDR2 sequences are SGHTA and FQGNSA. TCRdb re-analysed the RT-PCR reads in MiXCR, keeping a single row per CDR3 protein. The sample lists about 480,000 distinct CDR3 sequences, 9.5% to 12% seen once, with more than 10% in the top ten. The specimen comprised PBMCs from blood, sampled roughly 48 days after vaccination. The J gene is TRBJ2-7, the V gene TRBV7-2, with 13 bases matching TRBD2. The sequence derives from a middle-aged man who received an inactivated influenza vaccine. In nucleotides, the CDR3 is TGTGCCAGCAGCCCGGCGTGGACTAGCGGGAGCCCTCAGTACTTC. Protein product: CASSPAWTSGSPQYF.